Each of the 26 T cell receptor beta chains below was sequenced from the same sample in a study of blood T cell repertoires in COVID-19 (TCRdb year 2020). Preparation of the library involved the immunoSEQ multiplex PCR assay. TCRdb retrieved this table from immuneACCESS and kept in-frame rearrangements only. Not all clones are present; in checked studies, unresolved V genes account for under half, and no reason is known for the remainder. The sample yields roughly 320,000 clones; around 90% were counted once. Over 1% of the sample lies in the top ten. Specimen: peripheral blood. All receptors come from a man in his 70s with acute or convalescent COVID-19.

CDR3 loop: CASSRQGARGYTF. The CDR3 nucleotides read TGTGCCAGCAGCCGACAGGGGGCGCGAGGCTACACCTTC. This chain connects TRBV28 to TRBJ1-2; 10 positions agree with TRBD1. The length of the CDR3 is 13 residues. The germline gives CDR1 MDHEN, CDR2 SYDVKM. The V segment lost 6 bases and the J segment 8 bases; nucleotides outside the gene matches: 6.

The V gene is TRBV4-1, the J gene TRBJ1-3; D is uncertain. CDR1 MGHRA and CDR2 YSYEKL come from the germline V gene. V gave up 2 bases and J gave up 1 base, with 15 bases separating them. CDR3 size: 17 residues. CDR3 residues: CASSQFEWAQSGNTIYF. For the CDR3, the DNA is TGCGCCAGCAGCCAATTCGAGTGGGCACAGTCTGGAAACACCATATATTTT.

The chain is built from TRBV28 and TRBJ1-4; D is undetermined. Germline V gene data show CDR1 as MDHEN and CDR2 as SYDVKM. The CDR3 has 15 residues. The V and J ends lost 4 bases and 3 bases respectively, with 12 bases between them. The CDR3 DNA reads TGTGCCAGCAGTTCCCCGAGTTTTGCTAATGAAAAACTGTTTTTT. It specifies CASSSPSFANEKLFF.

V usage is TRBV2 and J usage is TRBJ1-1; D is perhaps TRBD1 (6 bases). CDR3 length equals 14 residues. Trimming left V 6 bases short and J 0 bases short, with 11 bases between. Germline V gene lookup returns CDR1 SNHLY and CDR2 FYNNEI. CDR3 sequence (DNA): TGTGCCAGCAGCGACAGGAGCATGAACACTGAAGCTTTCTTT. Amino acid sequence: CASSDRSMNTEAFF.

This clone was counted only a few times. Additional DNA sequences in this sample encode the identical CDR3. The chain joins TRBV19 to TRBJ1-2; TRBD1 aligns across 11 bases. This CDR3 region has 15 residues. V lost 1 base, J lost 4 bases, and 2 bases stayed unmatched. Per germline, CDR1 LNHDA and CDR2 SQIVND (reference sequence). In nucleotides, the CDR3 is TGTGCCAGTAGTATAGCCGGGACAGGGGGCTATGGCTACACCTTC. Encoded protein: CASSIAGTGGYGYTF.

The genes are TRBV5-1 and TRBJ2-3, with 14 positions matching TRBD2. The ends lost 2 bases at V and 6 bases at J; junction bases unmatched: 2. This CDR3 is built from 15 residues. Germline CDR1 SGHRS, CDR2 YFSETQ. CDR3 in amino acids: CASSFGTSGGDTQYF. The CDR3 region has the DNA TGCGCCAGCAGCTTCGGGACTAGCGGGGGTGATACGCAGTATTTT. Filled out from reference TRBV5-1 and TRBJ2-3, the complete variable domain reads KAGVTQTPRYLIKTRGQQVTLSCSPISGHRSVSWYQQTPGQGLQFLFEYFSETQRNKGNFPGRFSGRQFSNSRSEMNVSTLELGDSALYLCASSFGTSGGDTQYFGPGTRLTVL.

The chain couples TRBV6-5 to TRBJ2-5, with unresolved D. V was cut by 7 bases and J by 0 bases, with 15 bases left in between. CDR1 is MNHEY, CDR2 SVGAGI, per germline. The CDR3 has 15 residues. As DNA, the CDR3 is TGTGCCAGCACCCTCGACGGGTTGTACCAAGAGACCCAGTACTTC. It translates to CASTLDGLYQETQYF.

The V gene is TRBV6-2 or TRBV6-3, the J gene TRBJ2-7; 8 bases match TRBD1. CDR1 is MNHEY, CDR2 SVGEGT, per germline. V trimming: 5 bases; J trimming: 4 bases; junction bases outside the gene matches: 7. This CDR3 comprises 14 residues. Written as DNA, the CDR3 is TGTGCCAGCAGTCCGGCAGGGGGCCTGTACGAGCAGTACTTC. It specifies CASSPAGGLYEQYF.

The count of this clone is one. V and J are TRBV21-1 and TRBJ2-1; the D call TRBD2 from the table was never checked on the DNA. TRBV21-1 is described as a pseudogene. The CDR3 has 15 residues. The CDR3 DNA reads as TGTGCCAGCAGCGGCCGGGACTCGTGGGGCAATGAGCAGTTCTTC. Protein: CASSGRDSWGNEQFF.

This chain links TRBV9 with TRBJ2-2, with TRBD1 identical over 8 bases. The CDR3 is 16 residues long. Germline CDR1 is SGDLS and CDR2 is YYNGEE. Trimming at V came to 0 bases and at J to 7 bases, leaving 8 bases not matched to a gene. The CDR3 sequence is CASSVGGRGLNGELFF. The CDR3 DNA sequence: TGTGCCAGCAGCGTAGGTGGCAGGGGGCTTAACGGGGAGCTGTTTTTT.

The chain uses TRBV4-3 and TRBJ2-6; TRBD1 is a possible D gene (5 bases). Trimming left V 0 bases short and J 2 bases short, with 11 bases between. The CDR3 loop spans 17 amino acids. The germline CDR1 and CDR2 sequences are LGHNA and YSLEER. The CDR3 loop is CASSQEAAGPGANVLTF. The CDR3 nucleotides read TGCGCCAGCAGCCAAGAAGCCGCAGGGCCTGGGGCCAACGTCCTGACTTTC.

This chain links TRBV6-2 or TRBV6-3 with TRBJ2-7, with D perhaps matching TRBD1 (7 bases). The CDR3 sequence is 14 residues long. Looked up from germline, CDR1 is MNHEY and CDR2 is SVGEGT. Trimming took off 2 bases at V and 4 bases at J, with 12 bases between the two ends. The CDR3: CASSYGGTEYEQYF. The CDR3 nucleotides are TGTGCCAGCAGTTACGGGGGGACAGAATACGAGCAGTACTTC.

About this clone itself: One end of the junction varies from germline; a read error may be responsible. The V gene is TRBV11-2, the J gene TRBJ1-6; 8 bases map to TRBD1. The germline gives CDR1 SGHAT, CDR2 FQNNGV. The CDR3 runs to 14 residues. The CDR3 reads CASSLDRGPSPLHF. In nucleotides, the CDR3 is TGTGCCAGCAGCCTAGACAGGGGCCCTTCACCCCTCCACTTT.

The chain uses TRBV19 and TRBJ1-6, with 7 bases lining up with TRBD1. CDR1 and CDR2 (germline): LNHDA, SQIVND (reference sequence). Trimming cost V 6 bases and J 1 base; bases outside gene matches: 9. The CDR3 has 17 residues. This CDR3 is CASSRQGDWSYNSPLHF. Written as DNA, the CDR3 is TGTGCCAGTAGCAGGCAGGGGGATTGGTCCTATAATTCACCCCTCCACTTT.

The chain couples TRBV3-1 (or the pseudogene TRBV3-2) to TRBJ1-3; D remains unclear. The CDR3 covers 21 residues. Germline V CDR1 and CDR2: LGHDT, YNNKEL (reference sequence). With 0 bases removed from V and 3 bases from J, the gap between germline ends came to 27 bases. The CDR3 is CASSQDSRWWVQALYGNTIYF. The CDR3 coding sequence is TGTGCCAGCAGCCAAGATAGTCGGTGGTGGGTTCAGGCATTATATGGAAACACCATATATTTT.

The CDR3 region has the DNA TGTGCCAGCTCACTCAATTTTCTGGACAGGTTGAACACTGAAGCTTTCTTT. Translating it yields CASSLNFLDRLNTEAFF. This rearrangement joins TRBV18 to TRBJ1-1, with 7 nucleotides matching TRBD1. CDR1 is KGHSH and CDR2 is LQKENI in the germline V gene. The CDR3 runs 17 residues. V lost 4 bases to trimming and J lost 0 bases; unmatched junction nucleotides: 11.

The chain employs TRBV30 and TRBJ2-1, with unresolved D. With 4 bases removed from V and 4 bases from J, the gap between germline ends came to 14 bases. There are 14 residues in the CDR3. CDR1 is GTSNPN and CDR2 is SVGIG in the germline V gene (reference sequence). The CDR3 DNA is TGTGCCTGGATGCCTCCGCCAGGTTACAATGAGCAGTTCTTC. Its protein is CAWMPPPGYNEQFF.

J is TRBJ2-7 and V is TRBV6-2 or TRBV6-3, with 12 nucleotides matching TRBD2. This CDR3 is 17 amino acids long. Germline CDR1 reads MNHEY; CDR2 reads SVGEGT. With 2 bases clipped from V and 2 bases from J, the junction kept 7 bases outside the gene matches. As DNA, the CDR3 is TGTGCCAGCAGTTACCGGCTCCGGACTAGCGGGGCCTACGAGCAGTACTTC. This encodes CASSYRLRTSGAYEQYF.

The chain has TRBV7-6 and TRBJ2-7, with 8 nucleotides matching TRBD1. Germline V lookup: CDR1 SGHVS, CDR2 FNYEAQ. J gave up 2 bases and V 1 base, and 4 bases lay outside the gene matches. CDR3 length: 15 amino acids. The CDR3 is CASSLGQGAPYEQYF. CDR3 DNA: TGTGCCAGCAGCTTAGGGCAGGGGGCCCCCTACGAGCAGTACTTC.

The chain recombines TRBV7-6 with TRBJ2-7; 10 bases agree with TRBD2. V shed 4 bases, J shed 5 bases, and the junction held 11 bases outside the gene matches. Germline CDR1 reads SGHVS; CDR2 reads FNYEAQ. The CDR3 extends over 16 amino acids. This CDR3 reads CASSSTRSSGSDEQYF. The CDR3 DNA follows: TGTGCCAGCAGCTCCACGAGATCTAGCGGGAGTGACGAGCAGTACTTC.

The CDR3 reads CASSFLAGVANTGELFF. Written as DNA, the CDR3 is TGCGCCAGCAGCTTTCTCGCAGGGGTCGCGAACACCGGGGAGCTGTTTTTT. The chain carries TRBV5-1 and TRBJ2-2; TRBD1 might be the D (6 bases). V gave up 2 bases and J gave up 0 bases, with 14 bases separating them. In germline, CDR1 is SGHRS, CDR2 YFSETQ. CDR3 length: 17 residues.

The gene calls are TRBV4-3 and TRBJ2-3, with 14 bases matching TRBD2. CDR3 length: 16 amino acids. Germline lookup yields CDR1 LGHNA and CDR2 YSLEER. Trimming took 4 bases from V and 8 from J; bases not matched to a gene: 8. The CDR3 sequence is CASSLGGLAGEGTQYF. The DNA for the CDR3 is TGCGCCAGCAGCCTGGGGGGACTAGCGGGAGAGGGTACGCAGTATTTT.

To note about this clone: At one end the junction does not follow the germline gene, possibly because of a read error. The chain combines TRBV2 with TRBJ1-6; possibly TRBD1 for D (5 bases). CDR3 size: 15 residues. Germline V gene sequence: CDR1 SNHLY, CDR2 FYNNEI. This CDR3 reads CASSLSRDDKSPLHF. As DNA, the CDR3 is TGTGCCAGCAGTTTAAGCAGGGATGATAAGTCACCCCTCCACTTT.

The chain has TRBV7-2 and TRBJ2-2; TRBD2 matches 7 bases. This CDR3 comprises 15 residues. Trimming removed 5 bases from V and 4 bases from J; junction bases left unmatched: 7. The germline CDR1 and CDR2 sequences are SGHTA and FQGNSA. CDR3 region: CASSPAGPGTGELFF. Written as DNA, the CDR3 is TGTGCCAGCAGCCCAGCGGGGCCGGGCACCGGGGAGCTGTTTTTT.

The chain uses TRBV24-1 and TRBJ2-1; 7 bases agree with TRBD1. Trimming cost V 3 bases and J 8 bases; bases outside gene matches: 9. Looked up from germline, CDR1 is KGHDR and CDR2 is SFDVKD. CDR3 length: 15 residues. CDR3 region: CATSDMRGRIDEQFF. In DNA, the CDR3 is TGTGCCACCAGTGATATGAGGGGGCGTATTGATGAGCAGTTCTTC.

The chain is built from TRBV30 and TRBJ1-1; TRBD1 might be the D (6 bases). Trimming left V 3 bases short and J 8 bases short, with 10 bases between. The CDR3 runs 11 residues. The germline V gene has CDR1 GTSNPN and CDR2 SVGIG (reference sequence). CDR3 protein: CAWSTDREAFF. The CDR3 bases are TGTGCCTGGAGCACGGACAGAGAAGCTTTCTTT. Complete variable domain (other parts from reference TRBV30 and TRBJ1-1): SQTIHQWPATLVQPVGSPLSLECTVEGTSNPNLYWYRQAAGRGLQLLFYSVGIGQISSEVPQNLSASRPQDRQFILSSKKLLLSDSGFYLCAWSTDREAFFGQGTRLTVV.